A single sample gave rise to the 10 T cell receptor beta chains below, sequenced in a study of blood T cells in healthy people across ages. A J-beta primer mix and a sample-barcoded 5' primer were used in a second PCR of about 7 to 12 cycles. MiXCR, applied by TCRdb to the 5' RACE reads, yields one record per CDR3 protein. The sample lists under 950,000 distinct CDR3 sequences, about a fifth seen once, with 22% in the top ten. The specimen sequenced was blood. These receptors all come from a man aged 70 or older in good health.

The chain uses TRBV11-2 and TRBJ1-2; no clear D gene. The V end was cut by 11 bases, the J end by 4 bases, with 11 bases between. CDR1 is SGHAT and CDR2 is FQNNGV in the germline V gene. The CDR3 length is 11 residues. The CDR3 DNA sequence: TGTGCCTGGGGAGATCTCTATGGCTACACCTTC. Protein product: CAWGDLYGYTF. Filled out from reference TRBV11-2 and TRBJ1-2, the complete variable domain reads EAGVAQSPRYKIIEKRQSVAFWCNPISGHATLYWYQQILGQGPKLLIQFQNNGVVDDSQLPKDRFSAERLKGVDSTLKIQPAKLEDSAVYLCAWGDLYGYTFGSGTRLTVV.

This clonotype was detected a few times. The chain employs TRBV12-3 or TRBV12-4 and TRBJ1-5; 7 bases are a match to TRBD1. The CDR3 length is 14 residues. The J segment lost 6 bases and the V segment lost 5 bases, leaving 7 bases of the junction unmatched. CDR3 sequence reads: CASSRTGYTQPQHF. The CDR3 nucleotides are TGTGCCAGCAGTCGGACAGGTTATACTCAGCCCCAGCATTTT.

This clonotype was detected only a few times. This sequence joins TRBV7-8 and TRBJ2-5; tentative D call: TRBD1 (5 bases). The closer fit of TRBJ2-7 to the DNA end suggests the J call may be wrong. Germline CDR1 SGHVS, CDR2 FQNEAQ. CDR3 length equals 16 residues. CDR3 amino acids: CASSLEISRATYEQYF. The CDR3 nucleotides are TGTGCCAGCAGCTTAGAGATTTCCAGGGCGACCTACGAGCAGTACTTC.

This CDR3 is CSARDRAGIQETQYF. DNA of the CDR3: TGCAGTGCTAGAGATCGGGCGGGTATTCAAGAGACCCAGTACTTC. The chain recombines TRBV20-1 with TRBJ2-5; D is possibly TRBD2 (5 bases). Trimming pared 0 bases from V and 2 bases from J, leaving 13 bases between. The CDR3 is made up of 15 amino acids. CDR1 is DFQATT, CDR2 SNEGSKA, per germline (reference sequence).

This clonotype was observed a few times. This chain uses TRBV12-3 or TRBV12-4 with TRBJ1-5; maybe TRBD1 (6 bases). V gave up 1 base and J gave up 2 bases, with 9 bases separating them. The CDR3 is made up of 15 amino acids. The CDR3 loop reads CASSLGDTGNQPQHF. The CDR3 DNA reads as TGTGCCAGCAGTTTAGGGGACACCGGCAATCAGCCCCAGCATTTT.

The genes are TRBV5-5 and TRBJ2-1; TRBD1 might be the D (5 bases). The CDR3 spans 13 residues. Germline assignment: CDR1 SGHKS and CDR2 YYEKEE (reference sequence). V lost 2 bases to trimming and J lost 8 bases, with 11 bases between them. The CDR3 coding sequence is TGTGCCAGCAGCTTATGGACACGGGATGAGCAGTTCTTC. Encoded protein: CASSLWTRDEQFF.

This clonotype was detected only a few times. The gene calls are TRBV5-1 and TRBJ1-1, with D maybe TRBD1 (5 bases). The germline gives CDR1 SGHRS, CDR2 YFSETQ. Deletions cut 0 bases from V and 0 bases from J, with 9 bases between. The CDR3 is 15 residues long. CDR3 DNA sequence: TGCGCCAGCAGCTTGGAGGGGTGGATGAACACTGAAGCTTTCTTT. Translation: CASSLEGWMNTEAFF.

This chain connects TRBV28 to TRBJ2-1; the D call may be TRBD1 or TRBD2 (6 bases each). CDR1 and CDR2 from the germline V gene are MDHEN and SYDVKM. Trimming left V 4 bases short and J 7 bases short, with 8 bases between. CDR3 length: 12 residues. CDR3 in amino acids: CASSWGANEQFF. The CDR3 DNA follows: TGTGCCAGCAGTTGGGGGGCTAATGAGCAGTTCTTC.

The V and J genes are TRBV12-3 or TRBV12-4 and TRBJ2-1; 11 bases are shared with TRBD2. The length of the CDR3 is 16 residues. V gave up 6 bases and J gave up 1 base; unmatched junction bases: 5. The CDR3 DNA sequence: TGTGCCAGCAGAGTGGCTAGCGGGGGGTCCTACAATGAGCAGTTCTTC. Amino acids: CASRVASGGSYNEQFF.

This chain connects TRBV20-1 to TRBJ2-2; no clear D. CDR3 length equals 15 residues. Trimming shortened V by 0 bases and J by 1 base, and 9 bases separated the two germline ends. Germline V gene sequence: CDR1 DFQATT, CDR2 SNEGSKA (reference sequence). DNA for the CDR3: TGCAGTGCTAGAGATCTCGAGGAGAACACCGGGGAGCTGTTTTTT. Encoded protein: CSARDLEENTGELFF.